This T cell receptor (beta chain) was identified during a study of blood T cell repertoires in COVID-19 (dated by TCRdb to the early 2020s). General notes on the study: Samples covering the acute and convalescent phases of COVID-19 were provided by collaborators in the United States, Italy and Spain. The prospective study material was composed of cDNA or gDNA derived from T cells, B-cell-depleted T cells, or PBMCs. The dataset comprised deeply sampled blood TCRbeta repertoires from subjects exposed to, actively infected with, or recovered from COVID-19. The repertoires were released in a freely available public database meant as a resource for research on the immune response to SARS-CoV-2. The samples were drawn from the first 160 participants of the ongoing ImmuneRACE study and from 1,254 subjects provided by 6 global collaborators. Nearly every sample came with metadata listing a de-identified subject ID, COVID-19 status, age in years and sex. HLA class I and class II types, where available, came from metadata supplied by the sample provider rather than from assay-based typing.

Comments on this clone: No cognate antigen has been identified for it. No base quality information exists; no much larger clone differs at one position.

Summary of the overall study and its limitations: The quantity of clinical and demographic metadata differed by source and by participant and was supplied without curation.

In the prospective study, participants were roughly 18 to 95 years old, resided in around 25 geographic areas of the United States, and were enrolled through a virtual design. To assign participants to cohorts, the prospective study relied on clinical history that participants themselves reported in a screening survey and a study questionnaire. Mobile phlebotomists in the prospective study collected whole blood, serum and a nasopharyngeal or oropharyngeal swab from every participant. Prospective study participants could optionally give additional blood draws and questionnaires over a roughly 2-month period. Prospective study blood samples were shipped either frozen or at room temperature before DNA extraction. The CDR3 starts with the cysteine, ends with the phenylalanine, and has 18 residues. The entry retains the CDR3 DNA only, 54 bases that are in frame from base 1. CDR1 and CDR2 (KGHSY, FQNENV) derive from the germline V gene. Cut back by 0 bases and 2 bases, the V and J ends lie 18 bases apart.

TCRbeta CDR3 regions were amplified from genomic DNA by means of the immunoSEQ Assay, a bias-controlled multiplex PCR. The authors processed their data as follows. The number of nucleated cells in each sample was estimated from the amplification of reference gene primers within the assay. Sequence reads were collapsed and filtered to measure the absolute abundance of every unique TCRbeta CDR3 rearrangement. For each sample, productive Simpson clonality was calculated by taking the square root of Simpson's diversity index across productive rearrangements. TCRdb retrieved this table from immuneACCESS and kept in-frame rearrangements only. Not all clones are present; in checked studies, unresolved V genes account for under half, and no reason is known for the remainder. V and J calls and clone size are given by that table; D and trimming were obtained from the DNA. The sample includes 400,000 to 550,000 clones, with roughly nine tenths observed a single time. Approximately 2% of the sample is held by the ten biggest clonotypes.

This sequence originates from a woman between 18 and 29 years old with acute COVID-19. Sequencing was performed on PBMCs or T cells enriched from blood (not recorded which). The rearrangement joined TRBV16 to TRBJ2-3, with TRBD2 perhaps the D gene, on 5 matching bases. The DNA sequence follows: TGTGCCAGCAGCCAATCGCTGAGGGTACCCGGTCCCACAGATACGCAGTATTTT. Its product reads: CASSQSLRVPGPTDTQYF.